The sequence of this T cell receptor (beta chain) was determined in a study of radiation and T cells in renal cell carcinoma. Study results and caveats: Compared with controls, irradiated tumors showed greater TCR clonality. Dominant CDR3 motifs were more common in irradiated tumors than controls.

Generated by immunoSEQ multiplex PCR, the TCRdb table keeps only in-frame clones and is missing some. Of roughly 13,000 clones in the sample, approximately 50% were seen once. The treatment was: treatment-naive control, cytoreductive nephrectomy. The tumor was a clear cell renal cell carcinoma. Controls included a few female and roughly 12 male donors, resected 2011 to 2014. This CDR3 is 14 amino acids long. V was clipped by 4 bases and J by 1 base, with 13 bases between them. Germline CDR1 and CDR2: GTSNPN and SVGIG (reference sequence). With regard to this clone: As yet, its antigen is unknown.

This receptor was identified in a middle-aged man with renal cell carcinoma. V is TRBV30 and J is TRBJ1-1; possible D gene TRBD1, 5 bases. The specimen was tumor tissue, collected from a patient whose treatment was nephrectomy without radiotherapy. The CDR3 loop reads CAWIRDPRNTEAFF. CDR3 DNA sequence: TGTGCCTGGATTAGGGACCCTAGGAACACTGAAGCTTTCTTT.